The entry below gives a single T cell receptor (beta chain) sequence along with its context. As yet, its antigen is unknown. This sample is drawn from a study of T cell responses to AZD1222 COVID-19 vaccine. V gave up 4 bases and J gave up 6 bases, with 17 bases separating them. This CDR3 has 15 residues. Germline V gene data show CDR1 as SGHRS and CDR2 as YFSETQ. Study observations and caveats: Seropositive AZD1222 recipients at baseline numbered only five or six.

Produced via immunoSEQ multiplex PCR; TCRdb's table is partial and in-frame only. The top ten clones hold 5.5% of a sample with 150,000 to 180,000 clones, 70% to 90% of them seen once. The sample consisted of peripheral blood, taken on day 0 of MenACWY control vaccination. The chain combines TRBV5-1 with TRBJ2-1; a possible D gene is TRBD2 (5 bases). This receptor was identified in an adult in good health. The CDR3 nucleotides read TGCGCCAGCAGCGCGGGCTACACGAAGCGCAATGAGCAGTTCTTC. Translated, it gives CASSAGYTKRNEQFF.